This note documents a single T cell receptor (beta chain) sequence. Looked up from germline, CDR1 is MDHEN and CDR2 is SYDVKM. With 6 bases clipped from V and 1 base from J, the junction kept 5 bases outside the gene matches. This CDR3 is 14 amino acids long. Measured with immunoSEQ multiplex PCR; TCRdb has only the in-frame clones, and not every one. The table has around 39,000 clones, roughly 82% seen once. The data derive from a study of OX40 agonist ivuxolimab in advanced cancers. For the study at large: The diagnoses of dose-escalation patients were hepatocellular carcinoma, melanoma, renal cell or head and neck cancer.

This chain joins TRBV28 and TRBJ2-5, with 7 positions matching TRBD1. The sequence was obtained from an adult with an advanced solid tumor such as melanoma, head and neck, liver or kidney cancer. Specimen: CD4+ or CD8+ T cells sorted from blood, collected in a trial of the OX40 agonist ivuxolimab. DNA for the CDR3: TGTGCCAGCAGCGTAAGGGACAGCCAAGAGACCCAGTACTTC. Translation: CASSVRDSQETQYF. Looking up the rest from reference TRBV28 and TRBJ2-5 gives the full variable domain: DVKVTQSSRYLVKRTGEKVFLECVQDMDHENMFWYRQDPGLGLRLIYFSYDVKMKEKGDIPEGYSVSREKKERFSLILESASTNQTSMYLCASSVRDSQETQYFGPGTRLLVL.